This TCR beta chain was recorded in a study of blood T cell repertoires in COVID-19 (dated by TCRdb to the early 2020s). For context, the study as a whole: Samples from collaborators originated in the United States, Italy and Spain and spanned both the acute and convalescent phases of COVID-19. The sample metadata nearly always contained a de-identified subject ID, COVID-19 status, age in years and sex. Samples came from the ongoing ImmuneRACE study (first 160 participants) plus 1,254 subjects from 6 global collaborators. The dataset comprised deeply sampled blood TCRbeta repertoires from subjects exposed to, actively infected with, or recovered from COVID-19. The material from the prospective study consisted of cDNA or gDNA derived from T cells, B-cell-depleted T cells, or PBMCs. A freely available public database, intended as a resource for researchers studying the immune response to SARS-CoV-2, is where the repertoires were released. HLA class I and class II types, where available, came from metadata supplied by the sample provider rather than from assay-based typing. The study at large found these results: The quantity of clinical and demographic metadata differed by source and by participant and was supplied without curation.

TCRbeta CDR3 regions were amplified from genomic DNA using the immunoSEQ Assay, a bias-controlled multiplex PCR. The original methods were these. The number of nucleated cells in each sample was estimated by amplification of reference gene primers within the assay. Sequence reads were collapsed and filtered to measure the absolute abundance of every unique TCRbeta CDR3 rearrangement. For each sample, productive Simpson clonality was calculated by taking the square root of Simpson's diversity index across productive rearrangements. The source is immuneACCESS, and TCRdb retained only in-frame sequences with V and J called. Part of the clones is not carried over; for the studies checked, unresolved V genes explain less than half of this, and the remainder is unexplained. V, J and clone size were drawn from that table, and D and trimming were deduced from the DNA. The table for this sample lists about 170,000 clones; more than 75% of them were counted only once. 3% to 4% of the sample is in the top ten clones.

The CDR3 spans 15 residues, from the cysteine through the phenylalanine. The kept DNA is CDR3 alone, 45 bases in frame from the first base. The germline V gene provides CDR1 SGHNT and CDR2 YENEEA. The junction shows trimming of 6 bases on V and 4 bases on J, and the gene matches do not reach 8 bases of it. Each collaborating institution followed its own protocols to collect whole blood in K2EDTA tubes. Collaborator samples were shipped for TCRbeta analysis as frozen whole blood, isolated PBMCs, or DNA extracted from either sample type. Concerning this clone itself: Its specific antigen is unknown. The sample holds no much larger clone one base away, and base qualities are not on file.

What was sequenced was peripheral blood. The sequence links TRBV11-3 to TRBJ2-2, with TRBD1 matching 7 junction bases. The receptor comes from a man between 18 and 35 years old with active or convalescent COVID-19. The nucleotide sequence reads as follows: TGTGCCAGCAGACTTGAACAGGGGATCACCGGGGAGCTGTTTTTT. This translates into CASRLEQGITGELFF.